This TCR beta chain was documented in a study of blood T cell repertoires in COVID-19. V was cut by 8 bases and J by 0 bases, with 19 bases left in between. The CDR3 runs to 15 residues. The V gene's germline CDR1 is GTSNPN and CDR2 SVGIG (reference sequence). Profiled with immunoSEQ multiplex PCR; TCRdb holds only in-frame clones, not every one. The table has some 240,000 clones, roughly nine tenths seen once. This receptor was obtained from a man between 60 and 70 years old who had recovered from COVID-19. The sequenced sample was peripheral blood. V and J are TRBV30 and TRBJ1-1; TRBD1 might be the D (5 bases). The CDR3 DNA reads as TGTGCCGGGGGACTGACCCTTTCCATGAACACTGAAGCTTTCTTT. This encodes CAGGLTLSMNTEAFF.